The 7 T cell receptor beta chains presented below share a single source sample, sequenced in a study of T cells after yellow fever vaccination. Each CDR3 protein is one row after TCRdb ran MiXCR on the 5' RACE reads. This sample has 95,000 to 150,000 distinct CDR3 sequences, with roughly 8.2% found just once. Sequenced material: CD8+ T cells sorted from PBMCs, taken on the day of the yellow fever booster vaccination. All receptors come from a man between 18 and 29 years old who received the YFV17D yellow fever vaccine.

This clonotype was counted a few times. The CDR3 sequence: CASSFGGQVGYEQYV. DNA for the CDR3: TGTGCCAGCAGCTTCGGGGGCCAAGTCGGCTACGAGCAGTACGTC. The chain is built from TRBV7-9 and TRBJ2-7, with D perhaps being TRBD1 or TRBD2 (6 bases each). Germline V lookup: CDR1 SEHNR, CDR2 FQNEAQ (reference sequence). V was shortened by 3 bases and J by 3 bases, with 15 bases between the two germline ends. The CDR3 totals 15 residues.

The rearrangement uses TRBV27 and TRBJ1-5; no reliable D call. The CDR3 is 14 amino acids. V shed 2 bases and J shed 6 bases, with 11 bases lying between them. Looked up from germline, CDR1 is MNHEY and CDR2 is SMNVEV (reference sequence). CDR3 residues: CASSLEGRGQPQHF. The CDR3 nucleotides read TGTGCCAGCAGTTTAGAGGGTCGGGGTCAGCCCCAGCATTTT.

CDR3 region: CASSPRIAIGPQHF. For the CDR3, the DNA is TGTGCCAGCAGTCCACGGATCGCGATTGGGCCCCAGCATTTT. The chain combines TRBV12-3 or TRBV12-4 with TRBJ1-5; D ambiguous. Trimming took 5 bases from V and 9 from J, leaving 17 bases between them. This CDR3 is 14 amino acids long.

This clonotype was found a few times. The chain links TRBV7-2 to TRBJ2-7; D not resolved. The V end was cut by 1 base, the J end by 0 bases, with 10 bases between. CDR3 length: 15 residues. CDR1 is SGHTA, CDR2 FQGNSA, per germline. CDR3 nucleotide sequence: TGTGCCAGCAGCTTAGGCGCAGCCAGCTCCTACGAGCAGTACTTC. Protein sequence: CASSLGAASSYEQYF.

This clonotype was observed once. Being one base from a much bigger clone, this may be a read error. This chain links TRBV12-3 or TRBV12-4 with TRBJ2-7; D unresolved. V was pared by 6 bases and J by 0 bases, with 12 bases between. This CDR3 region has 14 residues. Here the CDR3 reads CASSPYKSSYEQYF. CDR3 coding DNA: TGTGCCAGCAGCCCGTACAAGAGCTCCTACGAGCAGTACTTC.

In this sample, this clonotype turned up once. It may be a read error: a sequence one base away is much more abundant. This chain connects TRBV5-1 to TRBJ2-1; 10 bases line up with TRBD1. The CDR3 is 16 amino acids. The germline V gene encodes CDR1 SGHRS and CDR2 YFSETQ. DNA for the CDR3: TGCGCCAGCAGCTTGGAGGGACAGGGGACCCACAATGCGCAGTTCTTC. Protein product: CASSLEGQGTHNAQFF. The complete variable domain, with remaining parts taken from reference TRBV5-1 and TRBJ2-1, reads KAGVTQTPRYLIKTRGQQVTLSCSPISGHRSVSWYQQTPGQGLQFLFEYFSETQRNKGNFPGRFSGRQFSNSRSEMNVSTLELGDSALYLCASSLEGQGTHNAQFFGPGTRLTVL.

The chain uses TRBV9 and TRBJ2-1, with D unclear. CDR1 is SGDLS, CDR2 YYNGEE, per germline. The CDR3 runs to 13 residues. Trimming removed 2 bases at V and 4 bases at J, with 7 bases between. Here the CDR3 reads CASSVFSYNEQFF. CDR3 nucleotide sequence: TGTGCCAGCAGCGTCTTCTCTTACAATGAGCAGTTCTTC. Full variable domain (missing parts from reference TRBV9 and TRBJ2-1): DSGVTQTPKHLITATGQRVTLRCSPRSGDLSVYWYQQSLDQGLQFLIQYYNGEERAKGNILERFSAQQFPDLHSELNLSSLELGDSALYFCASSVFSYNEQFFGPGTRLTVL.